This T cell receptor (beta chain) was captured by sequencing in a study of HIV-infected children after antiretroviral therapy interruption. Study details: Most participating children were previously exposed to EBV and CMV.

Germline V CDR1 and CDR2: SGHRS, YFSETQ. The CDR3 sequence is 14 residues long. With 4 bases removed from V and 4 bases from J, the gap between germline ends came to 12 bases. This clonotype was recorded at least ten times. Treatment defined: PENTA 11 planned treatment interruption arm or continuous ART arm. A 3' RACE protocol on RNA, with unique molecular identifiers, produced the TCR library. TCRdb reanalysed the 3' RACE reads using MiXCR and keeps one entry per CDR3 protein. The sample records 90,000 or so distinct CDR3 sequences, around 6.9% being singletons. The chain links TRBV5-1 to TRBJ2-1, with D possibly being TRBD1 (6 bases). The sample consisted of CD45RA+ CD4+ T cells from PBMCs, pooled from several time points, taken from a donor given antiretroviral therapy, either interrupted or continuous. The subset was: naive CD4+ CD45RA+ CD45RO- T cells. This sequence was found in a pool of human donors with HIV. The CDR3: CASSHARGYNEQFF. The CDR3 bases are TGCGCCAGCAGCCACGCCAGGGGTTACAATGAGCAGTTCTTC.